The 11 T cell receptor beta chains reported below all come from one sample, sequenced in a study of blood T cells in healthy people across ages. Primers used in a second PCR of about 7 to 12 cycles were a sample-barcoded 5' primer and a J-beta primer mix. TCRdb recomputed calls from the 5' RACE reads with MiXCR, one row per CDR3 protein. The sample has 540,000 or so distinct CDR3 sequences, less than 25% seen once; the top ten hold 8.7%. This same sample was also part of a study on T cells of mothers and their children.

The sample consisted of blood. These receptors were collected from a boy aged 5 to 17 in good health.

In its sample, this clonotype was seen a few times. The V gene is TRBV15, the J gene TRBJ2-1; 8 bases map to TRBD2. This CDR3 comprises 16 residues. Trimming took 0 bases from V and 2 from J; bases not matched to a gene: 3. The germline V gene has CDR1 LNHNV and CDR2 YYDKDF (reference sequence). CDR3 residues: CATSREREDPYNEQFF. Written as DNA, the CDR3 is TGTGCCACCAGCAGAGAGCGGGAGGATCCCTACAATGAGCAGTTCTTC.

This rearrangement joins TRBV27 to TRBJ2-7; weak D call: TRBD2 (6 bases). Trimming stripped 3 bases from V and 6 bases from J, with 9 bases between. The CDR3 is made up of 12 amino acids. The germline V gene encodes CDR1 MNHEY and CDR2 SMNVEV (reference sequence). In DNA form, the CDR3 reads TGTGCCAGCAGTTTCCACGGGGGCGAGCAGTACTTC. Translating it yields CASSFHGGEQYF.

This clonotype was picked up many times. The V call is TRBV29-1, the J call TRBJ2-5; 14 bases align to TRBD2. CDR3 length equals 18 residues. Germline CDR1 SQVTM, CDR2 ANQGSEA. V shed 6 bases, J shed 5 bases, and the junction held 17 bases outside the gene matches. The CDR3: CSVGGTGTSGRRRETQYF. DNA for the CDR3: TGCAGCGTCGGGGGTACCGGGACTAGCGGGAGAAGGCGCGAGACCCAGTACTTC.

The V gene is TRBV15, the J gene TRBJ2-5; the match to TRBD2 covers 10 bases. Germline CDR1 reads LNHNV; CDR2 reads YYDKDF (reference sequence). This CDR3 is 14 amino acids long. Unmatched junction bases numbered 1, after V lost 2 bases and J lost 4 bases. CDR3 sequence reads: CATSRLAGAETQYF. CDR3 coding DNA: TGTGCCACCAGCAGACTAGCGGGAGCAGAGACCCAGTACTTC.

This clonotype was found a few times. This chain uses TRBV4-3 with TRBJ2-1; 7 nucleotides match TRBD1. This CDR3 spans 17 amino acids. CDR1 is LGHNA, CDR2 YSLEER, per germline. J was trimmed by 2 bases and V by 2 bases; bases with no gene match: 9. The CDR3: CASSQSYRGFAYNEQFF. The CDR3 coding sequence is TGCGCCAGCAGCCAATCGTACAGGGGATTTGCCTACAATGAGCAGTTCTTC.

The J gene is TRBJ2-7, the V gene TRBV3-1; perhaps TRBD2 as D (5 bases). The germline CDR1 and CDR2 sequences are LGHDT and YNNKEL (reference sequence). This CDR3 has 14 residues. V was trimmed by 4 bases and J by 4 bases, leaving 14 bases between them. This CDR3 is CASSPFLGGYEQYF. The CDR3 nucleotides are TGTGCCAGCAGCCCGTTCTTGGGCGGGTACGAGCAGTACTTC.

J is TRBJ2-5 and V is TRBV11-2; 9 positions agree with TRBD1. The J call may be in error: the DNA end matches TRBJ2-7 better. The length of the CDR3 is 16 residues. Germline CDR1 reads SGHAT; CDR2 reads FQNNGV. DNA for the CDR3: TGTGCCAGCAGCGTCAACAGGGGGCTCAGCTCCTACGAGCAGTACTTC. It specifies CASSVNRGLSSYEQYF.

This clonotype was recorded a few times. This chain uses TRBV12-3 or TRBV12-4 with TRBJ2-1; 7 bases are a match to TRBD2. There are 14 residues in the CDR3. V was clipped by 3 bases and J by 7 bases; unmatched bases: 6. In DNA, the CDR3 is TGTGCCAGCAGTTTCCTGCGCGGGGGAAATGAGCAGTTCTTC. It translates to CASSFLRGGNEQFF.

In its sample, this clonotype was seen once. The chain recombines TRBV29-1 with TRBJ2-3; 8 nucleotides match TRBD2. V shed 6 bases, J shed 5 bases, and the junction held 7 bases outside the gene matches. CDR3 length equals 13 residues. The germline V gene encodes CDR1 SQVTM and CDR2 ANQGSEA. CDR3 protein: CSVQPGGIDTQYF. DNA for the CDR3: TGCAGCGTCCAACCGGGAGGGATAGATACGCAGTATTTT.

This clonotype was observed a few times. The rearrangement uses TRBV4-1 and TRBJ1-3; D is uncertain. V dropped 4 bases and J dropped 4 bases, with 20 bases sitting between them. CDR3 size: 17 residues. CDR1 is MGHRA and CDR2 is YSYEKL in the germline V gene. The CDR3 nucleotides read TGCGCCAGCAGCCCCCCGTATTACGGCTCTAACGGAAACACCATATATTTT. Translation: CASSPPYYGSNGNTIYF.

This clonotype was counted a few times. J is TRBJ1-4 and V is TRBV11-1; no firm D call. Looked up from germline, CDR1 is SGHAT and CDR2 is FQDESV (reference sequence). V lost 4 bases, J lost 3 bases, and 18 bases lay in between. The CDR3 consists of 17 residues. CDR3 in amino acids: CASSSRTGYTANEKLFF. The CDR3 region has the DNA TGTGCCAGCAGCTCCCGGACGGGATACACAGCTAATGAAAAACTGTTTTTT.